This T cell receptor beta chain was sequenced during a study of response to subunit inactivated influenza vaccine. Germline CDR1 SEHNR, CDR2 FQNEAQ (reference sequence). CDR3 length equals 14 residues. V was clipped by 3 bases and J by 4 bases, with 9 bases between them. One entry per CDR3 protein, called by TCRdb with MiXCR from the RT-PCR reads. The table includes 450,000 to 600,000 distinct CDR3 sequences, 15% to 20% detected once. This clonotype was seen ten or more times. The receptor was derived from a man aged 50 to 69 who received an inactivated influenza vaccine. The specimen was CD4+ T cells sorted from PBMCs, collected roughly 24 months after vaccination. The V and J genes are TRBV7-9 and TRBJ1-4; D gene uncertain. CDR3 amino acids: CASSLGTVNEKLFF. The DNA for the CDR3 is TGTGCCAGCAGCTTGGGCACAGTTAATGAAAAACTGTTTTTT.